The clone carrying this TCR beta chain occurred a few times. The sample comes from a study of CD8+ T cells in alopecia areata. Sequencing used cDNA as its template, made by extracting RNA and reverse transcribing it. This table comes from immunoSEQ multiplex PCR, and its TCRdb copy is limited to in-frame clones, with some not included. The data show 120,000 to 150,000 clones, roughly 60% seen once. Material for sequencing was CD8+ T cells sorted from blood. This clonotype originated in a human donor in good health.

CDR3 residues: CASSGGAGEQFF. The CDR3 DNA sequence: TGTGCCAGCAGCGGGGGGGCCGGTGAGCAGTTCTTC. The rearrangement links TRBV9 to TRBJ2-1; perhaps D is TRBD1 or TRBD2 (6 bases each). The CDR3 runs to 12 residues. Germline loops: CDR1 SGDLS, CDR2 YYNGEE. V was trimmed by 3 bases and J by 9 bases, leaving 10 bases between them. Supplemented by reference TRBV9 and TRBJ2-1, the full variable domain reads DSGVTQTPKHLITATGQRVTLRCSPRSGDLSVYWYQQSLDQGLQFLIQYYNGEERAKGNILERFSAQQFPDLHSELNLSSLELGDSALYFCASSGGAGEQFFGPGTRLTVL.